This T cell receptor beta chain derives from a study of T-cell memory formation after mild COVID-19 (dated by TCRdb to 2020 to 2022). With respect to the entire study: Most TCR sequence clusters were specific to one of the two donors. In a couple of donors, T-cell clones that expanded and contracted after mild COVID-19 were followed by sequencing TCRalpha and TCRbeta repertoires longitudinally. Two young, previously healthy adult volunteers, one female and one male, were included in the cohort.

CDR3 length: 15 amino acids, cysteine to phenylalanine. CDR3 DNA is the only sequence kept; it has 45 bases, read in frame from the first base. The germline V and J ends show losses of 5 bases and 7 bases respectively, and no gene match explains 13 bases of the junction. Looking up the germline V gene (reference sequence) yields CDR1 SEHNR and CDR2 FQNEAQ. This clonotype was picked up a small number of times. Its cognate antigen has yet to be identified. The input lacks base qualities; no much larger clone sits a single base away. Sequencing was carried out with an Illumina NovaSeq 6000. TCRalpha and TCRbeta cDNA libraries were constructed by 5'RACE with constant-segment primers, with sample barcodes and unique molecular identifiers being introduced. RNA was extracted from every sample with Trizol reagent. The libraries were amplified in two PCR steps, and the second step added a second sample barcode and Illumina TruSeq adapters. Sequencing of libraries was performed on an Illumina NovaSeq with 2 x 150 bp paired-end reads. The authors' analysis ran thus. The reads were demultiplexed and collapsed into UMI-guided consensus sequences using migec v1.2.7. Using mixcr v2.1.11, UMI consensuses were aligned to TRA and TRB V and J templates and then assembled into clonotypes. Clonotypes were classified as expanded or contracted when called significant by both edgeR and NoisET, with noise models trained on biological replicates. For edgeR calls, the cutoffs were a false discovery rate-adjusted p below 0.01 and a log2 fold-change threshold of 1. PCA with hierarchical clustering of max-normalized trajectories of the 1000 most abundant clonotypes was used as exploratory dynamics analysis. Separately sequenced CD4+ and CD8+ repertoires were used to assign a CD4 or CD8 phenotype to each responding clone. TCRdb reprocessing: public reads trimmed at Q25 with fastp, clones called with MiXCR, in-frame beta chains kept. Rows matching on CDR3 protein sequence are summarized as one entry with the most common DNA and genes. These V and J calls derive from TCRdb rather than the authors' analysis. In all, the sample holds around 410,000 distinct CDR3 sequences, and more than 20% of those were seen once. About 12% of the sample lies in the top ten.

Broader findings and caveats from the paper: From day 15 to 85, contracting clones showed balanced CD4/CD8 phenotypes, whereas a second wave of clones that expanded from day 15 to 37 leaned towards CD4+. Only two mild cases were covered in the study, and larger cohorts including severe cases with pre-infection samples were considered necessary. The second-wave clones that peaked on day 37 were not confirmed to be SARS-CoV-2 specific. The detection of some responding clones in pre-infection memory suggests that pre-existing cross-reactive memory T cells joined the SARS-CoV-2 response. Contracting CD4+ clones were found mainly in CM and EM memory subsets, while CD8+ clones were enriched in EMRA.

Ficoll-Paque density gradient centrifugation was used to isolate PBMCs. Material: PBMCs or a T cell subset sorted from them (not recorded which). The V and J segments used are TRBV7-9 and TRBJ2-7; TRBD1 fits 8 bases in the junction. The receptor comes from an adult woman who had mild COVID-19 (a few samples of this study predate the infection). The sample titles of this study are shuffled in the database, so cell type and time point are left out; the donor was told from shared clones. Read as DNA, the sequence is TGTGCCAGCAGCCCAAGAGACAGGGGATCGAGGGAGCAGTACTTC. The resulting protein is CASSPRDRGSREQYF.